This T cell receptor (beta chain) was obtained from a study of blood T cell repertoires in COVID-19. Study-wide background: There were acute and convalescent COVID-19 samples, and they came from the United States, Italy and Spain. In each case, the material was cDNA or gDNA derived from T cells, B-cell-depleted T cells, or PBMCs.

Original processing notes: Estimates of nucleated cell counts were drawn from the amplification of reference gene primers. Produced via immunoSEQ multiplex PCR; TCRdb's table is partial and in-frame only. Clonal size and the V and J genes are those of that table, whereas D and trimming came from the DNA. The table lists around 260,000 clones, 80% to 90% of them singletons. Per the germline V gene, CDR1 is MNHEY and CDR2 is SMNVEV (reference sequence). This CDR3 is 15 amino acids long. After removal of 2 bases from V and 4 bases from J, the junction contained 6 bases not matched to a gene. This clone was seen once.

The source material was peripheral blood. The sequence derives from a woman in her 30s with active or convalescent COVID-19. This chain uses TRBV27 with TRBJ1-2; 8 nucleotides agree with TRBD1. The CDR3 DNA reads TGTGCCAGCAGTTTAGGGGCAGGGGGCGCCTATGGCTACACCTTC. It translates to CASSLGAGGAYGYTF.